A selection of T cell receptor beta chains follows, all from one sample in a study of T cell responses to AZD1222 COVID-19 vaccine. Using immunoSEQ multiplex PCR, the repertoire was profiled, and TCRdb retains in-frame clones only, with some absent. Here the sample spans about 35,000 clones, about nine tenths being singletons. The sequences come from peripheral blood, collected 28 days after the second AZD1222 dose. These receptors originate from an adult who received the AZD1222 COVID-19 vaccine. Both conserved end residues are part of each CDR3. D genes are given only for firm matches. Only part of the rows carry a size: once, few, many, or a class if the clone is expanded.

D: TRBD2; J: TRBJ2-7; V: TRBV5-1; size: few; CDR3: CASSLVPGGAGETYEQYF; DNA: TGCGCCAGCAGCTTGGTCCCGGGGGGAGCGGGTGAGACCTACGAGCAGTACTTC
D: NA; J: TRBJ2-7; V: TRBV3-1/TRBV3-2; size: NA; CDR3: CASSPGRNSYEQYF; DNA: TGTGCCAGCAGCCCGGGACGCAACTCCTACGAGCAGTACTTC
D: TRBD1; J: TRBJ1-5; V: TRBV3-1/TRBV3-2; size: large; CDR3: CASSTGDSNQPQHF; DNA: TGTGCCAGCAGCACAGGGGATAGCAATCAGCCCCAGCATTTT
D: NA; J: TRBJ2-3; V: TRBV7-2; size: NA; CDR3: CASSLIGDPSTDTQYF; DNA: TGTGCCAGCAGCTTAATCGGGGATCCTAGCACAGATACGCAGTATTTT
D: TRBD1; J: TRBJ1-2; V: TRBV19; size: NA; CDR3: CASEGQGEDGYTF; DNA: TGTGCCAGTGAGGGACAGGGCGAGGATGGCTACACCTTC
D: NA; J: TRBJ1-2; V: TRBV7-2; size: few; CDR3: CASSLVQGALYYGYTF; DNA: TGTGCCAGCAGCTTAGTTCAGGGAGCGCTTTACTATGGCTACACCTTC
D: TRBD2; J: TRBJ2-1; V: TRBV7-2; size: NA; CDR3: CASSLVSGGAYNEQFF; DNA: TGTGCCAGCAGCTTAGTTAGCGGGGGCGCCTACAATGAGCAGTTCTTC
D: NA; J: TRBJ1-1; V: TRBV10-1; size: NA; CDR3: CASSSNSNTEAFF; DNA: TGCGCCAGCTCATCAAATTCCAACACTGAAGCTTTCTTT
D: TRBD1; J: TRBJ2-5; V: TRBV7-2; size: NA; CDR3: CASSLVSPRTGRETQYF; DNA: TGTGCCAGCAGCTTAGTTTCACCCAGGACAGGGAGAGAGACCCAGTACTTC
D: NA; J: TRBJ1-4; V: TRBV6-5; size: NA; CDR3: CASSNRQPTNEKLFF; DNA: TGTGCCAGCAGTAATCGACAGCCGACGAATGAAAAACTGTTTTTT
D: TRBD1; J: TRBJ2-7; V: TRBV5-1; size: few; CDR3: CASSTNGQGIDEQYF; DNA: TGCGCCAGCAGCACTAACGGACAGGGGATCGACGAGCAGTACTTC
D: NA; J: TRBJ1-2; V: TRBV19; size: NA; CDR3: CASSSTGTHGYTF; DNA: TGTGCCAGTAGTAGTACAGGGACCCATGGCTACACCTTC